The 4 T cell receptor beta chains below come from one sample, sequenced in a study of response to subunit inactivated influenza vaccine. TCRdb ran MiXCR on the RT-PCR reads and lists one entry per CDR3 protein. The sample has hundreds of thousands of distinct CDR3 sequences, approximately 9.9% seen once. The input for sequencing was PBMCs from blood, taken roughly 6 weeks after vaccination. All receptors come from a man aged 50-59 years who received an inactivated influenza vaccine.

This chain connects TRBV11-2 to TRBJ2-4, with D possibly matching TRBD2 (5 bases). Trimming removed 6 bases at V and 1 base at J, with 25 bases between. Looked up from germline, CDR1 is SGHAT and CDR2 is FQNNGV. The CDR3 length is 19 residues. CDR3 in DNA: TGTGCCAGCAGAAGGGTCCGGAACCCACCGGGGTCGGCCAAAAACATTCAGTACTTC. Encoded protein: CASRRVRNPPGSAKNIQYF.

The chain links TRBV5-1 to TRBJ2-7; D gene unclear. CDR3 length: 13 residues. V lost 1 base, J lost 4 bases, and 9 bases lay in between. Germline assignment: CDR1 SGHRS and CDR2 YFSETQ. Here the CDR3 DNA reads TGCGCCAGCAGCTTGCGCATAGATTACGAGCAGTACTTC. Residues: CASSLRIDYEQYF.

V and J are TRBV7-6 and TRBJ2-2; tentatively, D is TRBD1 (6 bases). The CDR3 runs to 14 residues. The germline V gene has CDR1 SGHVS and CDR2 FNYEAQ. V was shortened by 7 bases and J by 5 bases, with 14 bases between the two germline ends. The CDR3 DNA is TGTGCCAGCACCCGCACAGGGTTAACCGGGGAGCTGTTTTTT. Translating it yields CASTRTGLTGELFF.

The rearrangement joins TRBV7-3 to TRBJ2-1; D gene ambiguous. Germline CDR1 and CDR2: SGHTA and FQGTGA. The germline V and J ends were trimmed by 4 bases and 10 bases, with 8 bases remaining between them. The CDR3 sequence is 11 residues long. The CDR3 region has the DNA TGTGCCAGCAGCTCCAGTCAAGAGCAGTTCTTC. Residues: CASSSSQEQFF.